Each of the 9 T cell receptor beta chains below was sequenced from the same sample in a study of CD8 T cells in ankylosing spondylitis (TCRdb year 2017). Libraries were prepared through 5' RACE. The sample was run on an Illumina HiSeq 2500. The raw public reads went through TCRdb reprocessing: fastp at Q25, MiXCR clone calling, in-frame beta chains kept. Duplicate CDR3 protein sequences are folded into a single record with the most common DNA and genes. Here the sample has about 69,000 distinct CDR3 sequences; roughly 5.3% occur a single time. Of the sample, about 2.2% falls within the top ten clones. The sample comprised blood, either unsorted or a sorted T cell fraction (not recorded which). These receptor sequences come from a male donor with ankylosing spondylitis or in good health (not recorded which).

This clonotype was recorded many times. The genes are TRBV5-1 and TRBJ2-7, with D perhaps matching TRBD2 (5 bases). Germline values: CDR1 SGHRS, CDR2 YFSETQ. There are 14 residues in the CDR3. V was shortened by 0 bases and J by 4 bases, with 11 bases between the two germline ends. The CDR3 nucleotides are TGCGCCAGCAGCTTGGCGGGGAATGGGTACGAGCAGTACTTC. Protein product: CASSLAGNGYEQYF.

At least ten counts were recorded for this clonotype. In nucleotides, the CDR3 is TGTGCCAGTAGTATGGACAGGGCGACGTTGCAGTACTTC. Its protein product is CASSMDRATLQYF. The gene calls are TRBV19 and TRBJ2-7; 8 bases line up with TRBD1. The V segment lost 3 bases and the J segment 9 bases; nucleotides outside the gene matches: 7. This CDR3 is built from 13 residues. Germline CDR1 is LNHDA and CDR2 is SQIVND (reference sequence).

This clonotype was counted ten times or more. With a much larger clone just one base away, this may be a read error. The CDR3 region has the DNA TGTGCCAGCAGCCAAGCAGATACGCAGTATTTT. This sequence encodes CASSQADTQYF. The chain combines TRBV14 with TRBJ2-3; D unclear. V was clipped by 1 base and J by 4 bases, with 0 bases between them. The CDR3 length is 11 residues. Germline lookup yields CDR1 SGHDN and CDR2 FVKESK.

This clonotype showed up many times. J is TRBJ2-1 and V is TRBV4-3, with D unresolved. Between the trimmed V and J ends, which lost 5 bases and 0 bases, there was a span of 5 bases. The CDR3 runs 13 residues. Germline V gene data show CDR1 as LGHNA and CDR2 as YSLEER. CDR3 DNA: TGCGCCAGCAGCGAGAGCTCCTACAATGAGCAGTTCTTC. This translates into CASSESSYNEQFF.

A word on this clonotype: Being one base from a much bigger clone, this may be a read error. This chain joins TRBV3-1 and TRBJ2-6, with TRBD2 identical over 8 bases. The CDR3 length is 18 residues. The germline V gene has CDR1 LGHDT and CDR2 YNNKEL (reference sequence). CDR3 sequence: CASSARGGGSSGVNVLTF. In nucleotides, the CDR3 is TGTGCCAGCAGCGCCCGTGGCGGGGGGAGCTCTGGGGTCAACGTCCTGACTTTC.

This clonotype was observed at least ten times. The V call is TRBV12-3 or TRBV12-4, the J call TRBJ2-7, with 8 bases matching TRBD1. Trimming took 5 bases from V and 5 from J; bases not matched to a gene: 5. This CDR3 spans 13 amino acids. The CDR3 reads CASSRDRGDEQYF. The CDR3 nucleotides read TGTGCCAGCAGTCGCGACAGGGGCGACGAGCAGTACTTC.

This clonotype was picked up many times. A junction boundary mismatches the germline segment, possibly from a read error. The rearrangement uses TRBV28 and TRBJ2-3, with D maybe TRBD2 (6 bases). The CDR3 spans 17 residues. Germline loops: CDR1 MDHEN, CDR2 SYDVKM. CDR3 DNA sequence: TGTGCCACCAGTGGGGGGATCGCGGACCCAAGCACAGATACGCAGTATTTT. It encodes CATSGGIADPSTDTQYF.

This clonotype was seen at least ten times. The rearrangement links TRBV12-3 or TRBV12-4 to TRBJ1-4; D ambiguous. V dropped 5 bases and J dropped 3 bases, with 10 bases sitting between them. The CDR3 has 14 amino acids. CDR3 in DNA: TGTGCCAGCAGTCGATCTGGCTCTAATGAAAAACTGTTTTTT. It codes for CASSRSGSNEKLFF.

The table lists this clonotype with many counts. This sequence joins TRBV10-3 and TRBJ2-5, with 9 bases lining up with TRBD2. The CDR3 covers 16 residues. Germline V gives CDR1 ENHRY, CDR2 SYGVKD. V lost 3 bases, J lost 2 bases, and 7 bases stayed unmatched. The CDR3 DNA is TGTGCCATCAGTGATCTAGCGGGGTCCTTACAAGAGACCCAGTACTTC. This encodes CAISDLAGSLQETQYF.